The present TCR beta chain was sequenced within a study of shared clonotypes between healthy human individuals. The CDR3 sequence is 13 residues long. Losses at the gene ends were 8 bases for V and 4 bases for J; bases not matched to a gene: 4. Germline CDR1 WNHNN, CDR2 SYGVQD (reference sequence). Here immunoSEQ multiplex PCR was the method, and the copy in TCRdb shows in-frame clones only, minus some. The data contain 2,100,000 or so clones, nearly 97% of them singletons. The sequenced material came from naive CD4+ T cells sorted from blood. This sample's subset: CD45RA+ positively selected. The chain employs TRBV10-1 and TRBJ2-2, with 7 bases identical to TRBD2. The source of this sequence is a young man in good health. CDR3 DNA: TGCGCCAGCGCCCCGGGGGGCACCGGGGAGCTGTTTTTT. This gives the protein CASAPGGTGELFF.